This T cell receptor beta chain is drawn from a study of early stage breast cancer tumors. In the study overall: ER+/PR+/HER2- status applied to about 70% of the 16 invasive breast tumors.

Trimming pared 4 bases from V and 8 bases from J, leaving 18 bases between. The length of the CDR3 is 14 residues. CDR1 is SGHNT and CDR2 is YYREEE in the germline V gene (reference sequence). Notes on the study in general: Commonly generated sequences made up most enriched TCRB sequences shared between patients. Blood repertoires resembled normal breast more than tumor. Compared with adjacent normal breast, tumors showed about 2.4-fold denser, more clonal T cells.

As for this clone: Its specificity is not known.

TCRdb's table, derived via immunoSEQ multiplex PCR, lists solely in-frame clones and lacks some. This sample has 9,000 to 10,000 clones, with around three fifths found just once. The sequence came from a person in their sixties with breast cancer. Sample: breast tumor tissue. The chain carries TRBV5-4 and TRBJ1-2, with D perhaps matching TRBD1 (6 bases). The CDR3 DNA sequence: TGTGCCAGCAGCGTAGACAGGAAGGTGCACGGCTACACCTTC. Its translation is CASSVDRKVHGYTF.